This TCR beta chain stems from a study of a mutant IDH1 vaccine in newly diagnosed glioma. About the research overall: Earlier therapy was either radiotherapy, temozolomide, or both, and most got both.

Stated time point: week 5, during vaccination. Topical imiquimod was applied with each vaccine dose, which held 300 ug of mutant IDH1 20-mer peptide. New WHO grade 3 or 4 astrocytomas that were IDH1-mutant and ATRX-lost occurred in the donors. Per germline, CDR1 SGHVS and CDR2 FNYEAQ. This CDR3 region has 14 residues. Trimming took off 0 bases at V and 0 bases at J, with 5 bases between the two ends. TCRdb keeps only in-frame clones here, not all; method: immunoSEQ multiplex PCR. The table shows about 27,000 clones, with around 80% occurring only once. This clone has more than one count but fewer than ten. Its antigen is not known.

This receptor was obtained from a man in his forties or fifties with glioma. Some clones in this sample may be carry-over from other donors' samples. This chain uses TRBV7-6 with TRBJ1-1; D might be TRBD1 (5 bases). Specimen: PBMCs, collected from a glioma patient whose treatment included an IDH1 peptide vaccine. The CDR3 DNA follows: TGTGCCAGCAGCTTAGCGGGACTGAACACTGAAGCTTTCTTT. As protein: CASSLAGLNTEAFF.